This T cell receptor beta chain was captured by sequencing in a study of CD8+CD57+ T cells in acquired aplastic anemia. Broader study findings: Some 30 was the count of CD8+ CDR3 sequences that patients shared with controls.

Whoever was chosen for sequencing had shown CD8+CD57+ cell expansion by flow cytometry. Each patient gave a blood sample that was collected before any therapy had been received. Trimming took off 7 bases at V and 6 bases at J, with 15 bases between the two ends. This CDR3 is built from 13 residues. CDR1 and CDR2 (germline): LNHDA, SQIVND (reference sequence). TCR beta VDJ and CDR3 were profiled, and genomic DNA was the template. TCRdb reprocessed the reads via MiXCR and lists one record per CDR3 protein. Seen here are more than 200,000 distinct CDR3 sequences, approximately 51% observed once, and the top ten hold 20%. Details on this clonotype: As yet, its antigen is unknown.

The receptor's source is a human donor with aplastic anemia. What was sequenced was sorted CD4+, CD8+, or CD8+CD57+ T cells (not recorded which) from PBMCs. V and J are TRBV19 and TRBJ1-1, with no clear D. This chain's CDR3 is CASKLLGSSEAFF. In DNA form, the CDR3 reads TGTGCCAGTAAGTTGCTAGGGAGTTCTGAAGCTTTCTTT.